This T cell receptor (beta chain) was identified during a study of cytomegalovirus exposure and HLA in healthy donors. The study's findings and limits: The productive fraction for most TCR beta V segments was about 90% or about 30% in an earlier analysis.

A note on this clone: What it binds is not known.

Trimming cost V 4 bases and J 5 bases; bases outside gene matches: 4. Germline CDR1 is MNHEY and CDR2 is SMNVEV (reference sequence). The CDR3 contains 15 residues. PCR primers comprised 60 Vbeta and 13 Jbeta primers. Libraries were prepared by immunoSEQ multiplex PCR; TCRdb keeps only in-frame clonotypes and omits some of them. Of over 150,000 clones in the sample, around 83% were seen once. This sequence originates from a girl aged 2-10 years in good health and CMV-seropositive. V gene TRBV27 combines with J gene TRBJ2-1, with 11 bases lining up with TRBD2. The specimen sequenced was PBMCs. The CDR3 sequence: CASSSGTSGHNEQFF. The CDR3 coding sequence is TGTGCCAGCAGTTCCGGGACTAGCGGACACAATGAGCAGTTCTTC.